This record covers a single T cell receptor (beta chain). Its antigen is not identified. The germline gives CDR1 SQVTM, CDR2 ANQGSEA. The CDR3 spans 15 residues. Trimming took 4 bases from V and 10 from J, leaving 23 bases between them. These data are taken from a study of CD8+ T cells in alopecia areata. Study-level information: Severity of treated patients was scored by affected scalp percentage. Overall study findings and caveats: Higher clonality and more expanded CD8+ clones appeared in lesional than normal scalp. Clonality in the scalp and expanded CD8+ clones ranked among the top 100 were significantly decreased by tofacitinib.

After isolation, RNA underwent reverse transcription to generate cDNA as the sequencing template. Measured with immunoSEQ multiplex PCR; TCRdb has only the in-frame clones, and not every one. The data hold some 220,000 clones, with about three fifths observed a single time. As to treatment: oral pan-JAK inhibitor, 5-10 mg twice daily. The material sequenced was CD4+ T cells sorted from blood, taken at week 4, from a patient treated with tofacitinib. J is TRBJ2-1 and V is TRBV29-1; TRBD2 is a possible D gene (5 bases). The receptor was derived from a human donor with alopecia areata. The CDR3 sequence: CSVVAGRPTSGEQFF. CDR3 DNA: TGCAGCGTTGTGGCGGGCCGGCCCACCTCGGGCGAGCAGTTCTTC.